This T cell receptor beta chain comes out of a study of human T cells and chemical hapten exposure (dated by TCRdb to about 2021). Regarding the research as a whole: For sensitization, 2% DPC in acetone was applied to a roughly 2 cm by roughly 2 cm area of upper inner arm skin. Blood was sampled from patients pre-sensitization (week 0) and at 2, 6 and about 24 weeks after DPC sensitization. This study followed changes in the peripheral blood TCR repertoire in vivo during primary and secondary sensitization of alopecia patients to the hapten diphenylcyclopropenone (DPC). Libraries were combined into a pool for sequencing, and differences in TCR yield between samples came mainly from small differences in library volumes within the pool. Twenty-nine alopecia patients provided blood for TCR sequencing at one to four time points (pre-sensitization, 2, 6 and 24 weeks). Throughout the study period of 20 to 25 weeks, patients also received therapeutic DPC doses to the scalp every week. Alopecia areata with under or over 50% scalp involvement, alopecia totalis and alopecia universalis were represented in the patient cohort, which was mostly female. Patch testing was performed on the upper back with Finn chambers containing 0.01% DPC, and the patch tests were scored after 6 days according to International Contact Dermatitis Research Group standards. The research as a whole found: Patch test score was positively correlated with the number of PT1 expanded TCRs, with significance at thresholds 8, 16 and 32 but not at 4. Because all patients had alopecia, a presumed autoimmune disease, the immune response of the patients might differ from that of healthy individuals. After repeated subsampling, the strength of the expansion versus patch-test correlation and the threshold at which it became significant changed. The number of TCRs above 1 in 1000 frequency did not change with DPC sensitization; there was no evidence of global repertoire structure alterations. Expanded TCRs formed significantly more large CDR3 similarity clusters than pre-sensitization or healthy control sets, consistent with antigen-driven responses.

This clonotype was detected ten times or more. Its antigen remains undetermined. No clone much larger than this one lies a single base away; base qualities are absent. Receptors were amplified or captured by RACE. The sequencer was a NextSeq 500. During library preparation, unique molecular identifiers were attached to individual cDNA molecules so that TCRs could be counted quantitatively and reproducibly. For every blood RNA sample, sequencing covered both the TCR alpha and TCR beta chains. The authors' analysis ran thus. Samples had a median of 95,638 TCRs, with a range from roughly 23,224 to 750,000. V, J and CDR3 annotation of the TCR reads was performed with the Decombinator software suite. For the PS versus PT1 abundance plots, all samples were subsampled to the same number of TCRs (28,000). TCRs were defined as expanded if absent before sensitization and observed at least eight times at the 2-week time point. TCRdb reworked the public reads: Q25 trimming with fastp, MiXCR clone assembly, productive beta chains retained. When rows share a CDR3 protein, they turn into one entry using the most common DNA and genes. TCRdb's processing, not the authors', yielded these V and J calls. Within this sample are more than 85,000 distinct CDR3 sequences, with 8% to 13% of them counted one time only. The ten largest clones take up roughly 2.3% of the sample.

The time point label corresponds to: patch test 2, 6 weeks after DPC sensitization. The sample's treatment or condition label is to be understood as: therapeutic diphenylcyclopropenone sensitization with weekly scalp DPC. At every patch-test visit, the blood draw took place before the patch test was put on. Patients were considered eligible if aged 18 to 70, diagnosed with alopecia and deemed suitable for DPC therapy, and patients were excluded if pregnant. Total RNA was extracted from unfractionated whole blood collected in Tempus Blood RNA tubes. Sequences KGHDR (CDR1) and SFDVKD (CDR2) are obtained from the germline V gene. The CDR3 runs 13 residues from the cysteine to the phenylalanine. The DNA shown is the 39-base CDR3, in frame from base 1. The V end loses 5 bases and the J end loses 4 bases, and a stretch of 10 bases separates them.

Recombination linked TRBV24-1 to TRBJ1-2; matching of 5 bases hints at TRBD1 as the D gene. The receptor's source is a man aged 35 to 55 with alopecia areata. Some clones in this sample may be carry-over from other donors' samples. Sample: whole blood, taken in connection with sensitization to the hapten diphenylcyclopropenone (DPC). The CDR3 here reads CATSAGQVYGYTF. In nucleotide form, the sequence is TGTGCCACCAGTGCCGGACAAGTCTATGGCTACACCTTC.